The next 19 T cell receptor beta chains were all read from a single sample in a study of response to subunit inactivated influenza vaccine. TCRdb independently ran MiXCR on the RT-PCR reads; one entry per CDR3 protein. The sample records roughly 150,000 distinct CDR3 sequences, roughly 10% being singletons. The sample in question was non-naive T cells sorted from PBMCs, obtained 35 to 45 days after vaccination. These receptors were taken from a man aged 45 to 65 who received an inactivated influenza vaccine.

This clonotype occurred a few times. The DNA for the CDR3 is TGTGCCAGCAGCGAAAGAAGGGGGCAGAACTATGGCTACACCTTC. It encodes CASSERRGQNYGYTF. This chain joins TRBV4-2 and TRBJ1-2; 7 bases line up with TRBD1. The V and J ends lost 5 bases and 2 bases, in that order; junction bases with no gene match: 8. The germline V gene encodes CDR1 LGHNA and CDR2 YNFKEQ. The CDR3 consists of 15 residues.

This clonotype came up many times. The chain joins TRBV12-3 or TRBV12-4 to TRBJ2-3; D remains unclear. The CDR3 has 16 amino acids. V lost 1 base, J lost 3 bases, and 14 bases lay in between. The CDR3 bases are TGTGCCAGCAGTTTAGTGGTGACATCCGGGACAGATACGCAGTATTTT. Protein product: CASSLVVTSGTDTQYF.

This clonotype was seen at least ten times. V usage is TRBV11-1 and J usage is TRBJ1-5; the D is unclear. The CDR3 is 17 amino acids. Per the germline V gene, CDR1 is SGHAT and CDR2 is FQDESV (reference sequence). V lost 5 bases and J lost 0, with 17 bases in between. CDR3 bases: TGTGCCAGCAGCCGGATCCGACAATCACATAGCAATCAGCCCCAGCATTTT. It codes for CASSRIRQSHSNQPQHF.

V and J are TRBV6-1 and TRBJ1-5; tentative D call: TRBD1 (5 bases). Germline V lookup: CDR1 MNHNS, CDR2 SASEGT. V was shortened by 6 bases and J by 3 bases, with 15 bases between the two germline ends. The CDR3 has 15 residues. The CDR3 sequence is CASSPTLGPNQPQHF. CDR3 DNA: TGTGCCAGCAGCCCTACCCTGGGGCCCAATCAGCCCCAGCATTTT.

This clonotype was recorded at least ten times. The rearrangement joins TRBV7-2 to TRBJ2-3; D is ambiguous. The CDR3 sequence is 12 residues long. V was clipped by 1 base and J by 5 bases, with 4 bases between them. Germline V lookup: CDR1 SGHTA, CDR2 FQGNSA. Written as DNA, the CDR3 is TGTGCCAGCAGCTTAGAAGTAGATACGCAGTATTTT. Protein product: CASSLEVDTQYF.

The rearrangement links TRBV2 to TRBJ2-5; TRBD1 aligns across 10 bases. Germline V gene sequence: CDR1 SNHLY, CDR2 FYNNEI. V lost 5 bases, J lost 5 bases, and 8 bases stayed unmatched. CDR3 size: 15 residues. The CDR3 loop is CASSSGTGAWETQYF. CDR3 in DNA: TGTGCCAGCAGTTCCGGGACAGGGGCGTGGGAGACCCAGTACTTC. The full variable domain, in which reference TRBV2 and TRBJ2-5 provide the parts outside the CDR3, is EPEVTQTPSHQVTQMGQEVILRCVPISNHLYFYWYRQILGQKVEFLVSFYNNEISEKSEIFDDQFSVERPDGSNFTLKIRSTKLEDSAMYFCASSSGTGAWETQYFGPGTRLLVL.

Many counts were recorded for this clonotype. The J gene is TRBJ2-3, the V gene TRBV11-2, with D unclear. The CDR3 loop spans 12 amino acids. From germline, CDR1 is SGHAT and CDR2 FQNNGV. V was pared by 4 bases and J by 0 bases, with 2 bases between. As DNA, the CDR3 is TGTGCCAGCAGCTCTAGCACAGATACGCAGTATTTT. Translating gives CASSSSTDTQYF.

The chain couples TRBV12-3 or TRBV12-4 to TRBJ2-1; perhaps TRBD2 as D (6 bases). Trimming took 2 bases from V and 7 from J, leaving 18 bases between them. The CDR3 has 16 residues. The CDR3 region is CASSLFAGTLNNEQFF. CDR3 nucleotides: TGTGCCAGCAGTTTATTTGCGGGGACTCTAAATAATGAGCAGTTCTTC.

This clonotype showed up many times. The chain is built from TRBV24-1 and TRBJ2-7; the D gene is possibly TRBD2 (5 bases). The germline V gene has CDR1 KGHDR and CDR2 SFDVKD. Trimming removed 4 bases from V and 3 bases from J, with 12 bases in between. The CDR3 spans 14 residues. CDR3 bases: TGTGCCACCAGTGAGGCGGGCAGTTACTACGAGCAGTACTTC. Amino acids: CATSEAGSYYEQYF.

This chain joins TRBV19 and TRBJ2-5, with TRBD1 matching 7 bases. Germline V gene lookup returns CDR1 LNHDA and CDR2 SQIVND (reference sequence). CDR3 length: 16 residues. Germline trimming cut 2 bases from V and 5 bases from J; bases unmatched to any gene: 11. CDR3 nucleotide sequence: TGTGCCAGTAGTATAAGGGGGCGGGTGGCAGGGGAGACCCAGTACTTC. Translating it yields CASSIRGRVAGETQYF.

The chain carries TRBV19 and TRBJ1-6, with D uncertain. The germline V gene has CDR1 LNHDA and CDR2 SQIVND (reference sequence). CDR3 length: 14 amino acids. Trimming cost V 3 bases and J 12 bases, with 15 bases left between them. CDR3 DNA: TGTGCCAGTAGTATCGTCTTATTGGGGTTACCCCTCCACTTT. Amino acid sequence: CASSIVLLGLPLHF. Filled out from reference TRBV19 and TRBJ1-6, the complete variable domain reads DGGITQSPKYLFRKEGQNVTLSCEQNLNHDAMYWYRQDPGQGLRLIYYSQIVNDFQKGDIAEGYSVSREKKESFPLTVTSAQKNPTAFYLCASSIVLLGLPLHFGNGTRLTVT.

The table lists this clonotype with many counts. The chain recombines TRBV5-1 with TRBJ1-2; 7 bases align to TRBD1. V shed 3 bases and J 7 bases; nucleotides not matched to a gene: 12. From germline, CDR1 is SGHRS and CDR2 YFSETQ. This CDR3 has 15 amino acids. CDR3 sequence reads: CASSSALGQLAGYTF. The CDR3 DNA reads TGCGCCAGCAGCTCTGCCTTGGGACAGTTGGCTGGCTACACCTTC.

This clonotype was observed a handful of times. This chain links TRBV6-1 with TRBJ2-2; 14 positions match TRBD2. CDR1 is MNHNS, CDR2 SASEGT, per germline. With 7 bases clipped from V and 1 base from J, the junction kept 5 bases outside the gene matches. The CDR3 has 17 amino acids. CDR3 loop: CASTNGLAGGNTGELFF. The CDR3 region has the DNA TGTGCCAGCACTAACGGACTAGCGGGAGGGAACACCGGGGAGCTGTTTTTT.

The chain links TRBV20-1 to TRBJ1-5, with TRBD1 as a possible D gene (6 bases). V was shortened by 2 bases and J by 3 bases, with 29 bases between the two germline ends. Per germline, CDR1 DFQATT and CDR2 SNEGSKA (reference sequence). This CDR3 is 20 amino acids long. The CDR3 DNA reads TGCAGTGCTAGAATAGGCGTCCTTTCTCAGGGGAGTAGTTCCAATCAGCCCCAGCATTTT. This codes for CSARIGVLSQGSSSNQPQHF.

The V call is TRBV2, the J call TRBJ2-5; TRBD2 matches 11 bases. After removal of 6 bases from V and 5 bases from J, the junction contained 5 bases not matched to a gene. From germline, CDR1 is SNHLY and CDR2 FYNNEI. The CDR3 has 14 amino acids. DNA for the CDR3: TGTGCCAGCAGGGGTAGCGGGAGGGCGGAGACCCAGTACTTC. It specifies CASRGSGRAETQYF.

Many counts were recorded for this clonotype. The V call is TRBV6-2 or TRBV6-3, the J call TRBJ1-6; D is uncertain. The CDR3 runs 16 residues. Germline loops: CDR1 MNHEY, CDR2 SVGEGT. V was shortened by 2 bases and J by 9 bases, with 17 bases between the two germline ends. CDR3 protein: CASSYRRQGWVSPLHF. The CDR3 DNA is TGTGCCAGCAGTTACCGACGCCAAGGGTGGGTTTCACCCCTCCACTTT.

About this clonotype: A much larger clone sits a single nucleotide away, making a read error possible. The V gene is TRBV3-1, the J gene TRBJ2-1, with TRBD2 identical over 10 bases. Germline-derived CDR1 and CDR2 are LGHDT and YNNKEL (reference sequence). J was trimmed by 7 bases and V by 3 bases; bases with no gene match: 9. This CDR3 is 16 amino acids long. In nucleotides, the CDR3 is TGTGCCAGCAGCCACAGTTCTAGCGGGAGTAAAAATGAGCAGTTCTTC. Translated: CASSHSSSGSKNEQFF.

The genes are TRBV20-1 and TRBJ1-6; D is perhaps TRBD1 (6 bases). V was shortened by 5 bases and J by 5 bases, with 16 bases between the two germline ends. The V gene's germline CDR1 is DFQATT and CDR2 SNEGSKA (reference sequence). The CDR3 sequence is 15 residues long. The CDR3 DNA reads TGCAGTGCTGAGACAGGACAGATAAATAATTCACCCCTCCACTTT. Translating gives CSAETGQINNSPLHF.

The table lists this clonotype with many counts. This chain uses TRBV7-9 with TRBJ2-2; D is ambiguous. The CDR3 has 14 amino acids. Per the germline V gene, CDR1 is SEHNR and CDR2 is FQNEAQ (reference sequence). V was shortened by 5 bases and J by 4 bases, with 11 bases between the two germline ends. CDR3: CASSPMTVTGELFF. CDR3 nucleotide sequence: TGTGCCAGCAGCCCAATGACCGTCACCGGGGAGCTGTTTTTT. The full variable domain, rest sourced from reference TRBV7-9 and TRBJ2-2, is DTGVSQNPRHKITKRGQNVTFRCDPISEHNRLYWYRQTLGQGPEFLTYFQNEAQLEKSRLLSDRFSAERPKGSFSTLEIQRTEQGDSAMYLCASSPMTVTGELFFGEGSRLTVL.